Listed below are T cell receptor beta chains from one sample, sequenced in a study of T-cell memory formation after mild COVID-19. TCRdb re-analysed the 5' RACE reads in MiXCR, keeping a single row per CDR3 protein. The sample gives about 470,000 distinct CDR3 sequences, about 23% of which show up once; around an eighth is in the top ten. Sequencing input: PBMCs or a T cell subset sorted from them (not recorded which). Source of these receptors: an adult woman who had mild COVID-19 (a few samples of this study predate the infection). Cell type and time point are not known. CDR3s include the opening cysteine and the closing phenylalanine or tryptophan. A D gene is named only where the DNA matches it firmly. The size of a clone is reported for some rows only, either as once, few or many, or as a class for expanded clones.

CASSEAIGAGELFF TGTGCCAGCAGTGAAGCGATAGGGGCCGGGGAGCTGTTTTTT NA TRBJ2-2 NA TRBV6-1
CASRAGGARGYTF TGTGCCAGCAGAGCTGGGGGGGCGCGAGGCTACACCTTC NA TRBJ1-2 NA TRBV27
CASSPMGTEAFF TGTGCCAGCAGCCCAATGGGGACTGAAGCTTTCTTT NA TRBJ1-1 NA TRBV7-9
CSATGTSATTDTQYF TGCAGTGCTACCGGGACTAGCGCCACCACAGATACGCAGTATTTT few TRBJ2-3 TRBD2 TRBV20-1
CASSLVVGDTQYF TGCGCCAGCAGCTTGGTAGTTGGGGATACGCAGTATTTT once TRBJ2-3 NA TRBV5-1
CASSPRVEWWKDTQYF TGTGCCAGCAGCCCCCGGGTAGAGTGGTGGAAAGATACGCAGTATTTT few TRBJ2-3 NA TRBV12-3/TRBV12-4
CASSRTGQYGYTF TGCGCCAGCAGTCGGACAGGGCAATATGGCTACACCTTC NA TRBJ1-2 TRBD1 TRBV4-3
CASSLPGLGETQYF TGTGCCAGCAGCCTCCCGGGACTAGGAGAGACCCAGTACTTC many TRBJ2-5 TRBD2 TRBV5-5
CASSYTLLRDSRPYEQYF TGTGCCAGCAGTTACACGCTACTCCGGGACAGCCGCCCCTACGAGCAGTACTTC NA TRBJ2-7 TRBD1 TRBV6-5
CAWSAGTVGTYEQYF TGTGCCTGGAGCGCCGGGACAGTGGGTACCTACGAGCAGTACTTC many TRBJ2-7 TRBD1 TRBV30
CASSQEWSVNEKLFF TGCGCCAGCAGCCAAGAGTGGAGCGTTAATGAAAAACTGTTTTTT NA TRBJ1-4 NA TRBV4-1
CASSSGTSSTDTQYF TGTGCCAGCAGTTCCGGGACTAGCAGCACAGATACGCAGTATTTT NA TRBJ2-3 TRBD2 TRBV7-3
CSARGDRVRADTQYF TGCAGTGCTAGGGGGGACAGGGTTAGGGCAGATACGCAGTATTTT few TRBJ2-3 TRBD1 TRBV20-1
CASSLGARASTDTQYF TGTGCCAGCAGCTTAGGGGCGCGGGCTAGCACAGATACGCAGTATTTT NA TRBJ2-3 NA TRBV7-2
CASSLFGYTDTQYF TGTGCCAGCTCACTTTTCGGCTACACAGATACGCAGTATTTT once TRBJ2-3 NA TRBV18
CASSDMGTNTEAFF TGTGCCAGCAGTGATATGGGGACGAACACTGAAGCTTTCTTT few TRBJ1-1 NA TRBV2
CASSLGGANYGYTF TGTGCCAGCAGCTTAGGGGGAGCTAACTATGGCTACACCTTC NA TRBJ1-2 NA TRBV7-9
CASSLSRGRAFTDTQYF TGTGCCAGCAGCTTATCGCGCGGGAGGGCCTTCACAGATACGCAGTATTTT many TRBJ2-3 TRBD2 TRBV11-1
CASSPTVGTDTQYF TGTGCCAGCTCACCGACCGTCGGCACAGATACGCAGTATTTT few TRBJ2-3 NA TRBV18
CASSQDRDTYYGYTF TGCGCCAGCAGCCAAGACCGGGACACCTACTATGGCTACACCTTC few TRBJ1-2 NA TRBV4-3
CASSSQLRAGGLGVGYEQYF TGCGCCAGCAGCTCCCAGTTGAGAGCCGGTGGTTTAGGTGTGGGCTACGAGCAGTACTTC few TRBJ2-7 NA TRBV4-1
CASSTGTGAYEQYF TGCGCCAGCAGCACCGGGACAGGGGCCTACGAGCAGTACTTC NA TRBJ2-7 TRBD1 TRBV5-1